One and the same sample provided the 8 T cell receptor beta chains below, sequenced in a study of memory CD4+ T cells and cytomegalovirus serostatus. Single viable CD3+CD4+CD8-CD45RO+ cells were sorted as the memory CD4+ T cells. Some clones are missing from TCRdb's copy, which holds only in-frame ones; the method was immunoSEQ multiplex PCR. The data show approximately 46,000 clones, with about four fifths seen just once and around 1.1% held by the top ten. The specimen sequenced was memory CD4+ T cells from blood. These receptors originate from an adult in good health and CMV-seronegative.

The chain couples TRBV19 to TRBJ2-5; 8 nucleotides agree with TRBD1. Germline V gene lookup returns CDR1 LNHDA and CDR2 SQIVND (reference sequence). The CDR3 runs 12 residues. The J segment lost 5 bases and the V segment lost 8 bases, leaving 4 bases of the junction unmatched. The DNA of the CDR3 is TGTGCCAGTGGGACAGGTACGGAGACCCAGTACTTC. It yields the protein CASGTGTETQYF.

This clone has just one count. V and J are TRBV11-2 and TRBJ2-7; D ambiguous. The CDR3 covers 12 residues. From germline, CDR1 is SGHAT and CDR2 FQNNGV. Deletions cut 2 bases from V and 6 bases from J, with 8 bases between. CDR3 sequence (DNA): TGTGCCAGCAGCTTAAATGCCGGCGAGCAGTACTTC. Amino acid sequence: CASSLNAGEQYF.

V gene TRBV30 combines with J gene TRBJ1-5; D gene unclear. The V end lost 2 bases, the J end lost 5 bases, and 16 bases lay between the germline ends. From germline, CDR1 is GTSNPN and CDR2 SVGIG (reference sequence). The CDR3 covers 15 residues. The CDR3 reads CAWSKGSARYQPQHF. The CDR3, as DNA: TGTGCCTGGAGTAAGGGATCCGCCCGTTATCAGCCCCAGCATTTT.

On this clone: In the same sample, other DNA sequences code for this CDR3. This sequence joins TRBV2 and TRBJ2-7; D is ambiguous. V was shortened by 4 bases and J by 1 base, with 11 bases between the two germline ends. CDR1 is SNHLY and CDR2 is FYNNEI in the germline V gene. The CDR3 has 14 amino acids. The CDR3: CASSAGSLSYEQYF. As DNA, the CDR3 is TGTGCCAGCAGTGCCGGAAGTCTATCCTACGAGCAGTACTTC.

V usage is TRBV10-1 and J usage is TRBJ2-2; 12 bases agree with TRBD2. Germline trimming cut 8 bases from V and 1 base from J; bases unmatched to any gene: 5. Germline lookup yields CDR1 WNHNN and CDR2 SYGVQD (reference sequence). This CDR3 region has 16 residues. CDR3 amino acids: CASGSGLAGNTGELFF. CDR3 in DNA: TGCGCCAGCGGATCGGGACTAGCGGGGAACACCGGGGAGCTGTTTTTT.

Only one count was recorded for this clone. The CDR3: CASSLGGSSGGYTF. The CDR3 nucleotides read TGTGCCAGCAGCTTGGGGGGAAGCTCAGGTGGCTACACCTTC. The chain carries TRBV5-6 and TRBJ1-2; unclear D gene. This CDR3 is 14 amino acids long. The V and J ends lost 0 bases and 7 bases respectively, with 13 bases between them. Germline CDR1 and CDR2: SGHDT and YYEEEE.

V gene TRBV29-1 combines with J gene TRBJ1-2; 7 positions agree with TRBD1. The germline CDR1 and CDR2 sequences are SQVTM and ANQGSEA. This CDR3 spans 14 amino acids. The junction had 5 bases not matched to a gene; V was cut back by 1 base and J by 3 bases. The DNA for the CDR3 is TGCAGCGTTGAAGCTTCGACAGGGTACTATGGCTACACCTTC. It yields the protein CSVEASTGYYGYTF.

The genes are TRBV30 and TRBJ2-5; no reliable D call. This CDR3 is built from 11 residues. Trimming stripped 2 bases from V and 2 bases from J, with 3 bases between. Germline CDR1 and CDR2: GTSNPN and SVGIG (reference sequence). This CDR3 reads CAWSRQETQYF. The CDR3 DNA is TGTGCCTGGAGTCGGCAAGAGACCCAGTACTTC.